This T cell receptor (beta chain) is from a study of CD8 T cells in ankylosing spondylitis. This clonotype was seen more than once but under ten times. Trimming stripped 0 bases from V and 0 bases from J, with 7 bases between. Germline V CDR1 and CDR2: LGHNA, YSLEER. This CDR3 has 15 amino acids. TCRdb analysed the 5' RACE reads with MiXCR anew, one entry per CDR3 protein. The table has about 130,000 distinct CDR3 sequences, about a tenth seen once. The specimen was blood, either unsorted or a sorted T cell fraction (not recorded which). The sequence was obtained from a male donor with ankylosing spondylitis or in good health (not recorded which). This chain connects TRBV4-3 to TRBJ2-3, with D unresolved. The CDR3 region is CASSQDPLSTDTQYF. DNA of the CDR3: TGCGCCAGCAGCCAAGATCCCCTGAGCACAGATACGCAGTATTTT.